One and the same sample provided the 5 T cell receptor beta chains below, sequenced in a study of blood T cells in healthy people across ages. Combining a sample-barcoded 5' primer with a J-beta primer mix, a second PCR ran for roughly 6 to 12 cycles. MiXCR, applied by TCRdb to the 5' RACE reads, yields one record per CDR3 protein. The sample holds some 640,000 distinct CDR3 sequences, around 48% seen once. Source material: blood. Receptors were obtained from a woman aged 55-69 years in good health.

CDR3 DNA: TGTGCCACGGAACGGGGAGGGGACACAGATACGCAGTATTTT. This sequence encodes CATERGGDTDTQYF. The rearrangement joins TRBV24-1 to TRBJ2-3; 7 nucleotides align to TRBD2. Trimming at V came to 10 bases and at J to 2 bases, leaving 8 bases not matched to a gene. The CDR3 length is 14 residues. Germline loops: CDR1 KGHDR, CDR2 SFDVKD.

The chain combines TRBV29-1 with TRBJ2-2; D not resolved. This CDR3 region has 11 residues. Trimming removed 7 bases at V and 1 base at J, with 4 bases between. Germline loops: CDR1 SQVTM, CDR2 ANQGSEA. The CDR3, as DNA: TGCAGCGCCAAGAACACCGGGGAGCTGTTTTTT. Protein: CSAKNTGELFF.

This rearrangement joins TRBV21-1 to TRBJ1-1; TRBD1, the table's D call, was not compared with the DNA. TRBV21-1 is annotated as a pseudogene. The CDR3 has 16 amino acids. The CDR3 bases are TGTGCCAGCAGTAAAGAGGGGGTGATCTTGAACACTGAAGCTTTCTTT. As protein: CASSKEGVILNTEAFF.

The V and J genes are TRBV20-1 and TRBJ2-1; a possible D gene is TRBD1 (7 bases). The J call may not be correct, given that the DNA end is closer to TRBJ2-7. From germline, CDR1 is DFQATT and CDR2 SNEGSKA (reference sequence). The CDR3 extends over 13 amino acids. The CDR3 protein is CSADRDKAGEQYF. The CDR3 DNA sequence: TGCAGTGCAGACAGGGACAAAGCGGGCGAGCAGTACTTC.

The chain couples TRBV5-1 to TRBJ1-4; D might be TRBD1 (5 bases). V was trimmed by 4 bases and J by 7 bases, leaving 17 bases between them. The CDR3 contains 15 residues. Germline loops: CDR1 SGHRS, CDR2 YFSETQ. The CDR3 loop is CASSRTGREPEKLFF. For the CDR3, the DNA is TGCGCCAGCAGCAGGACGGGACGGGAGCCTGAAAAACTGTTTTTT. The full variable domain, rest sourced from reference TRBV5-1 and TRBJ1-4, is KAGVTQTPRYLIKTRGQQVTLSCSPISGHRSVSWYQQTPGQGLQFLFEYFSETQRNKGNFPGRFSGRQFSNSRSEMNVSTLELGDSALYLCASSRTGREPEKLFFGSGTQLSVL.